This T cell receptor beta chain was identified in a study of blood T cells in healthy people across ages. Study outcomes and limitations: Comparison with aged donors showed that long-lived donors had more naive CD4+ cells and higher diversity.

CDR3 length: 14 amino acids. Trimming cost V 7 bases and J 6 bases, with 17 bases left between them. Germline V gene sequence: CDR1 SGHRS, CDR2 YFSETQ. The sample, roughly 9.5 milliliters of peripheral blood, was drawn from each donor. Each sample had at least 6.5 million PBMCs isolated. The use of a sample-barcoded 5' primer and a J-beta primer mix characterized a second PCR of 7 to 11 cycles. TCRdb itself ran the 5' RACE reads through MiXCR, one entry per CDR3 protein. Of about 840,000 distinct CDR3 sequences listed, approximately 32% were seen once; the top ten hold roughly a tenth. This clonotype has ten or more counts. The target antigen is unknown. These data are also associated with another study on T cells of mothers and their children. That report notes: Maternal samples each gave over 9 million TCR beta CDR3 reads, and child samples approximately 3 million each.

The clonotype was recovered from a woman aged 40 to 50 in good health. The specimen was blood. The chain recombines TRBV5-1 with TRBJ2-1; maybe TRBD2 (6 bases). Here the CDR3 DNA reads TGCGCCAGCTTCTTGGGGGGAGTCGGCAATGAGCAGTTCTTC. This codes for CASFLGGVGNEQFF. The full variable domain, with the rest looked up from reference TRBV5-1 and TRBJ2-1, is KAGVTQTPRYLIKTRGQQVTLSCSPISGHRSVSWYQQTPGQGLQFLFEYFSETQRNKGNFPGRFSGRQFSNSRSEMNVSTLELGDSALYLCASFLGGVGNEQFFGPGTRLTVL.